One sample yielded the 10 T cell receptor beta chains listed below, sequenced in a study of blood T cell repertoires in COVID-19. Profiled with immunoSEQ multiplex PCR; TCRdb holds only in-frame clones, not every one. The sample has about 220,000 clones; 83% are singletons. The source material was PBMCs or T cells enriched from blood (not recorded which). Every receptor here comes from a woman in her 50s who had been exposed to COVID-19.

The chain recombines TRBV7-3 with TRBJ2-2; 10 positions match TRBD2. Germline loops: CDR1 SGHTA, CDR2 FQGTGA. This CDR3 comprises 15 residues. V was clipped by 1 base and J by 4 bases; unmatched bases: 0. CDR3 nucleotides: TGTGCCAGCAGCTTAATAGCGGGGGGCACCGGGGAGCTGTTTTTT. Encoded protein: CASSLIAGGTGELFF.

This chain's CDR3 is CASSLRDSGNEQFF. As DNA, the CDR3 is TGTGCCAGCAGTCTCCGGGACAGCGGCAATGAGCAGTTCTTC. The genes are TRBV27 and TRBJ2-1; 7 bases fit TRBD1. There are 14 residues in the CDR3. CDR1 and CDR2 (germline): MNHEY, SMNVEV (reference sequence). Unmatched junction bases numbered 7, after V lost 5 bases and J lost 6 bases.

The gene calls are TRBV30 and TRBJ1-2, with 9 bases that match TRBD1. The CDR3 sequence is 13 residues long. Germline V gene sequence: CDR1 GTSNPN, CDR2 SVGIG (reference sequence). V lost 5 bases to trimming and J lost 8 bases; unmatched junction nucleotides: 9. CDR3 amino acids: CAWQEQGASGYTF. The DNA of the CDR3 is TGTGCCTGGCAGGAACAGGGGGCCAGCGGCTACACCTTC.

V and J are TRBV19 and TRBJ1-1, with D perhaps matching TRBD1 (6 bases). V was shortened by 3 bases and J by 10 bases, with 24 bases between the two germline ends. The CDR3 runs to 16 residues. CDR1 and CDR2 from the germline V gene are LNHDA and SQIVND (reference sequence). As DNA, the CDR3 is TGTGCCAGTAGTATCTTCGCGGCAGCCGGACAGATCGGAGCTTTCTTT. This gives the protein CASSIFAAAGQIGAFF.

This clone is a singleton in its sample. The chain links TRBV10-1 to TRBJ2-2; 9 nucleotides line up with TRBD1. V lost 2 bases and J lost 4; bases outside the gene matches: 2. The CDR3 length is 15 residues. Germline lookup yields CDR1 WNHNN and CDR2 SYGVQD (reference sequence). The CDR3: CASSEGTGSTGELFF. In DNA, the CDR3 is TGCGCCAGCAGTGAGGGGACAGGGAGCACCGGGGAGCTGTTTTTT.

The chain recombines TRBV30 with TRBJ1-2; no clear D gene. Germline assignment: CDR1 GTSNPN and CDR2 SVGIG (reference sequence). Trimming removed 2 bases at V and 6 bases at J, with 7 bases between. CDR3 size: 11 residues. This CDR3 is CAWSPGDGYTF. The CDR3, as DNA: TGTGCCTGGAGTCCGGGAGATGGCTACACCTTC.

This chain uses TRBV5-1 with TRBJ1-3; 9 bases are shared with TRBD1. This CDR3 is built from 17 residues. With V trimmed by 5 bases and J by 3 bases, 12 bases remained unmatched. In germline, CDR1 is SGHRS, CDR2 YFSETQ. The CDR3 reads CASSPTTGGLGGNTIYF. For the CDR3, the DNA is TGCGCCAGCAGTCCGACAACAGGGGGCTTAGGTGGAAACACCATATATTTT.

The rearrangement uses TRBV5-1 and TRBJ2-7; the match to TRBD1 covers 10 bases. V shed 5 bases, J shed 3 bases, and the junction held 5 bases outside the gene matches. CDR1 and CDR2 (germline): SGHRS, YFSETQ. This CDR3 comprises 14 residues. In nucleotides, the CDR3 is TGCGCCAGCAGGTTCTGGACAGGGGGCTACGAGCAGTACTTC. Its protein is CASRFWTGGYEQYF. Filled out from reference TRBV5-1 and TRBJ2-7, the complete variable domain reads KAGVTQTPRYLIKTRGQQVTLSCSPISGHRSVSWYQQTPGQGLQFLFEYFSETQRNKGNFPGRFSGRQFSNSRSEMNVSTLELGDSALYLCASRFWTGGYEQYFGPGTRLTVT.

This chain uses TRBV5-4 with TRBJ1-1; TRBD1 might be the D (6 bases). The CDR3 is made up of 16 amino acids. Trimming removed 4 bases from V and 7 bases from J, with 23 bases in between. CDR1 is SGHNT, CDR2 YYREEE, per germline (reference sequence). The CDR3 nucleotides read TGTGCCAGCAGCCCCACCACAGGGCCCCGTGGTAGTGAAGCTTTCTTT. It is translated as CASSPTTGPRGSEAFF. Full variable domain (missing parts from reference TRBV5-4 and TRBJ1-1): ETGVTQSPTHLIKTRGQQVTLRCSSQSGHNTVSWYQQALGQGPQFIFQYYREEENGRGNFPPRFSGLQFPNYSSELNVNALELDDSALYLCASSPTTGPRGSEAFFGQGTRLTVV.

The chain couples TRBV6-6 to TRBJ1-4; perhaps TRBD1 as D (6 bases). The CDR3 spans 14 residues. V was shortened by 5 bases and J by 2 bases, with 9 bases between the two germline ends. The germline V gene has CDR1 MNHNY and CDR2 SVGAGI (reference sequence). The CDR3 reads CASSLTGTNEKLFF. CDR3 bases: TGTGCCAGCAGTCTCACAGGGACTAATGAAAAACTGTTTTTT.